Given below is one TCR beta chain in context. Its antigen is not identified. At one of its ends the junction is not consistent with the germline gene, which may arise from a read error. The entry originates in a study of tumor-infiltrating lymphocytes in primary liver carcinoma. Turning to the study itself: The patients, men and women alike, were aged 30 to 69 years. Tumors, staged T1-T3 N0M0, spanned 4.2 to 10 cm. Each sample had roughly 3.5 to 8 million productive TCRbeta reads regardless of tissue type.

Study-level points and caveats: Significantly larger top-250-clone fractions were found in tumors than in blood (p = 0.039).

Total RNA amounting to 500 ng was the source from which TCR beta cDNA was made with a constant-region primer. Three nested multiplex PCR rounds, a slightly modified ARM-PCR method, built the TCR beta libraries. For 10 cycles apiece, the opening two PCR rounds ran with TRBV1-TRBV30 forward primers and a C-beta reverse primer. TCRdb itself ran the multiplex PCR reads through MiXCR, one entry per CDR3 protein. The table includes roughly 80,000 distinct CDR3 sequences, roughly 72% detected once. Bulk tissue was left unsorted, and RNA and DNA were co-extracted from about 20-30 mg of it. The CDR3 extends over 14 amino acids. Germline CDR1 is SGHAT and CDR2 is FQNNGV.

The rearrangement uses TRBV11-2 and TRBJ1-5; D remains unclear. Sequencing used tumor-adjacent normal liver tissue. The sequence was collected from a man between 35 and 55 years old with primary liver carcinoma and hepatitis B virus infection. CDR3 DNA sequence: TGTGCCAGCGGTCGCGGGTCAAAAAATCAGCCTCAGCATTTT. This translates into CASGRGSKNQPQHF.